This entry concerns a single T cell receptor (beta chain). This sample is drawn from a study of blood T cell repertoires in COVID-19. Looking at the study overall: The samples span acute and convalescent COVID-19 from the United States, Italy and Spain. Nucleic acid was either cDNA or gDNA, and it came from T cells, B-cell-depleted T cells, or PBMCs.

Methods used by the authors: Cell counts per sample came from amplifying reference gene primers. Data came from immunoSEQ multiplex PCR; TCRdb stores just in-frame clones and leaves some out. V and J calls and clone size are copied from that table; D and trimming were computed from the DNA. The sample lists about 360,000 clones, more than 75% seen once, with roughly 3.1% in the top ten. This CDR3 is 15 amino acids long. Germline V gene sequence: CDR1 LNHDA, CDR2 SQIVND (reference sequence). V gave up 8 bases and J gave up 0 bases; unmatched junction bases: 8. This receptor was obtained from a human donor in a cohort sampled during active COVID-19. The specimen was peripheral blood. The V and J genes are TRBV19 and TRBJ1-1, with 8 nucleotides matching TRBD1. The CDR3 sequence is CASGQGLGVNTEAFF. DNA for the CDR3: TGTGCCAGTGGACAGGGTTTAGGGGTGAACACTGAAGCTTTCTTT.